This T cell receptor (beta chain) was obtained from a study of OX40 agonist ivuxolimab in advanced cancers. Across the study: The study reported partial responses in three patients: one hepatocellular carcinoma, two cutaneous melanoma. Regarding the study as a whole: At 0.1-3.0 mg/kg, partial responders had clonal expansion among the lowest observed. CD8+ T cells were the subset that, on average, had more expanded clones than CD4+.

About this clone: Its antigen is as yet unknown.

This CDR3 spans 14 amino acids. Trimming left V 7 bases short and J 7 bases short, with 17 bases between. CDR1 and CDR2 (germline): SGHRS, YFSETQ. Sequencing used immunoSEQ multiplex PCR; TCRdb keeps in-frame clones, though not all of them. The sample yields about 59,000 clones, 87% seen once. This specimen consisted of CD4+ or CD8+ T cells sorted from blood, obtained in a trial of the OX40 agonist ivuxolimab. V usage is TRBV5-1 and J usage is TRBJ2-2; D tentatively reads TRBD1 or TRBD2 (5 bases each). This TCR derives from an adult with an advanced solid tumor such as melanoma, head and neck, liver or kidney cancer. In DNA, the CDR3 is TGCGCCAGCGGTTCCTCGGGACGGGACGGGGAGCTGTTTTTT. As protein: CASGSSGRDGELFF.